This TCR beta chain derives from a study of regulatory T cells in long-lasting Graves disease. Study details: Newly diagnosed Graves' patients had taken antithyroid drugs under 3 months.

The V gene's germline CDR1 is SEHNR and CDR2 FQNEAQ (reference sequence). This CDR3 is built from 18 residues. V was clipped by 1 base and J by 4 bases, with 20 bases between them. For TCR beta, libraries came from iRepertoire HTBI primers and Arm-PCR of CDR3 regions. TCRdb independently ran MiXCR on the multiplex PCR reads; one entry per CDR3 protein. The data show about 540,000 distinct CDR3 sequences, about 13% seen once. The study's findings and limits: Persistent patients shared more public clonotypes (over 2,500) than new patients (roughly 970).

The time point denotes: newly diagnosed GD, antithyroid drugs for less than 3 months. RNA extracted from PBMCs served as the sequencing template. From each patient, 8 to 10 milliliters of peripheral blood was drawn and collected into an EDTA anticoagulant tube. This clonotype has only a few counts. Its cognate antigen is unknown. This sample also appeared in a second study, on T cells in Graves' hyperthyroidism and ophthalmopathy. Per that paper: From stable hyperthyroidism, ophthalmopathy was set apart by a 13 V-J model.

The chain couples TRBV7-9 to TRBJ2-1; the D gene is possibly TRBD1 (5 bases). The receptor's source is a young man with Graves disease. The source was peripheral blood mononuclear cells (PBMCs), collected at new diagnosis, from a patient treated with antithyroid drugs. DNA for the CDR3: TGTGCCAGCAGCTTAGGCTTAATGGGGCGAACCAAATACAATGAGCAGTTCTTC. Amino acids: CASSLGLMGRTKYNEQFF.